Shown below are 20 T cell receptor beta chains from a single sample sequenced in a study of cytomegalovirus exposure and HLA in healthy donors. The study ran its PCR with 60 Vbeta and 13 Jbeta primers. This table comes from immunoSEQ multiplex PCR, and its TCRdb copy is limited to in-frame clones, with some not included. The sample yields around 92,000 clones, 80% seen once. Source material: PBMCs. Every receptor here comes from a man aged 18 to 29 in good health and CMV-seronegative.

The chain employs TRBV23-1 and TRBJ1-2; D remains unclear. TRBV23-1 is an ORF, with its function uncertain. Trimming removed 0 bases from V and 1 base from J, with 15 bases in between. The CDR3 has 17 residues. The CDR3 DNA follows: TGCGCCAGCAGTCAATCGAGGGCAGCAATTTGTAACTATGGCTACACCTTC. Protein product: CASSQSRAAICNYGYTF.

This chain links TRBV7-8 with TRBJ2-5; 9 bases are a match to TRBD2. Germline trimming cut 5 bases from V and 5 bases from J; bases unmatched to any gene: 12. The CDR3 extends over 16 amino acids. Germline loops: CDR1 SGHVS, CDR2 FQNEAQ. The CDR3 sequence: CASSPSRLAGMETQYF. CDR3 in DNA: TGTGCCAGCAGCCCGAGTCGCCTAGCGGGAATGGAGACCCAGTACTTC.

This chain uses TRBV4-1 with TRBJ1-1, with 7 nucleotides matching TRBD1. Trimming took 5 bases from V and 3 from J; bases not matched to a gene: 21. The length of the CDR3 is 19 residues. CDR1 is MGHRA, CDR2 YSYEKL, per germline. The CDR3: CASSNALQGLIIWDTEAFF. Here the CDR3 DNA reads TGCGCCAGCAGCAACGCTCTACAGGGGTTAATTATTTGGGACACTGAAGCTTTCTTT.

This clone was picked up a small number of times. The chain has TRBV11-3 and TRBJ2-5; 9 bases match TRBD2. The length of the CDR3 is 14 residues. Germline V lookup: CDR1 SGHNT, CDR2 YENEEA. V dropped 4 bases and J dropped 5; count of bases not matched to a gene: 5. CDR3 loop: CASSSSGVGETQYF. The CDR3 DNA reads TGTGCCAGCAGCTCTAGCGGGGTCGGGGAGACCCAGTACTTC.

The chain has TRBV18 and TRBJ1-2, with 10 positions matching TRBD1. The CDR3 sequence is 15 residues long. Germline V gene sequence: CDR1 KGHSH, CDR2 LQKENI. The V segment lost 0 bases and the J segment 5 bases; nucleotides outside the gene matches: 3. Here the CDR3 reads CASSPPGQGKYGYTF. Written as DNA, the CDR3 is TGTGCCAGCTCACCACCGGGACAGGGGAAGTATGGCTACACCTTC.

There are a few counts of this clone. The chain carries TRBV10-3 and TRBJ1-1; D perhaps matches TRBD1 (5 bases). V was pared by 10 bases and J by 4 bases, with 16 bases between. CDR3 length: 13 residues. Per the germline V gene, CDR1 is ENHRY and CDR2 is SYGVKD. CDR3: CATREGVTTEAFF. Here the CDR3 DNA reads TGTGCCACCAGGGAGGGAGTCACCACTGAAGCTTTCTTT.

Worth noting for this clone: The junction departs from the called germline gene at one end, perhaps through a read error. J is TRBJ1-1 and V is TRBV7-9; no firm D call. CDR3 length: 11 residues. Germline assignment: CDR1 SEHNR and CDR2 FQNEAQ (reference sequence). The CDR3 bases are TGTGCCAGCAGATCGCCGGGAGACTTAGTCTTT. Protein sequence: CASRSPGDLVF. Full variable domain (missing parts from reference TRBV7-9 and TRBJ1-1): DTGVSQNPRHKITKRGQNVTFRCDPISEHNRLYWYRQTLGQGPEFLTYFQNEAQLEKSRLLSDRFSAERPKGSFSTLEIQRTEQGDSAMYLCASRSPGDLVFGQGTRLTVV.

V usage is TRBV2 and J usage is TRBJ2-5, with 7 bases that match TRBD2. CDR1 and CDR2 from the germline V gene are SNHLY and FYNNEI. V lost 4 bases and J lost 5; bases outside the gene matches: 7. The CDR3 is made up of 14 amino acids. CDR3 protein: CASSGAGVVETQYF. CDR3 coding DNA: TGTGCCAGCAGTGGTGCGGGGGTGGTGGAGACCCAGTACTTC.

V and J are TRBV10-3 and TRBJ1-1, with D possibly matching TRBD1 (5 bases). CDR1 is ENHRY and CDR2 is SYGVKD in the germline V gene. CDR3 length equals 11 residues. Trimming shortened V by 9 bases and J by 7 bases, and 12 bases separated the two germline ends. CDR3 loop: CAIQEGLEAFF. In nucleotides, the CDR3 is TGTGCCATTCAGGAGGGACTTGAAGCTTTCTTT.

The chain recombines TRBV19 with TRBJ1-5; no reliable D call. Per the germline V gene, CDR1 is LNHDA and CDR2 is SQIVND (reference sequence). The CDR3 runs to 13 residues. V shed 7 bases and J shed 6 bases, with 13 bases lying between them. CDR3 sequence reads: CASTPQVSQPQHF. The CDR3 DNA follows: TGTGCCAGTACCCCGCAGGTGTCTCAGCCCCAGCATTTT.

The chain employs TRBV6-5 and TRBJ1-1; D not resolved. Germline lookup yields CDR1 MNHEY and CDR2 SVGAGI. The CDR3 loop spans 16 amino acids. The V and J ends lost 0 bases and 2 bases respectively, with 13 bases between them. The CDR3 sequence is CASSYSAGFLNTEAFF. In DNA, the CDR3 is TGTGCCAGCAGTTACTCGGCAGGTTTCTTAAACACTGAAGCTTTCTTT.

This chain connects TRBV6-5 to TRBJ1-1; weak D call: TRBD1 (6 bases). Germline CDR1 is MNHEY and CDR2 is SVGAGI. Deletions cut 5 bases from V and 0 bases from J, with 13 bases between. CDR3 length: 15 residues. In DNA form, the CDR3 reads TGTGCCAGCAGTAACGGACAGACCATGAACACTGAAGCTTTCTTT. Protein: CASSNGQTMNTEAFF.

The rearrangement joins TRBV19 to TRBJ2-5; D unclear. Per the germline V gene, CDR1 is LNHDA and CDR2 is SQIVND (reference sequence). The CDR3 consists of 13 residues. Trimming cost V 7 bases and J 1 base, with 10 bases left between them. CDR3: CASNTDPQETQYF. CDR3 DNA sequence: TGTGCCAGTAACACAGACCCCCAAGAGACCCAGTACTTC.

The chain uses TRBV27 and TRBJ2-3; 8 nucleotides align to TRBD2. Germline V lookup: CDR1 MNHEY, CDR2 SMNVEV (reference sequence). The CDR3 sequence is 13 residues long. The trim removed 6 bases at V and 1 base at J, leaving 0 bases unmatched. CDR3 loop: CASRLAGTDTQYF. The CDR3 nucleotides are TGTGCCAGCAGACTAGCGGGCACAGATACGCAGTATTTT.

The V and J genes are TRBV6-1 and TRBJ2-7; 10 bases match TRBD1. Germline CDR1 is MNHNS and CDR2 is SASEGT. CDR3 length: 16 residues. The V segment lost 1 base and the J segment 2 bases; nucleotides outside the gene matches: 5. The CDR3 bases are TGTGCCAGCAGTGAAGTAGTGGGACAGGGGACCTACGAGCAGTACTTC. This encodes CASSEVVGQGTYEQYF.

This clone has more than one count but fewer than ten. This rearrangement joins TRBV14 to TRBJ1-1, with D unresolved. Germline V CDR1 and CDR2: SGHDN, FVKESK. CDR3 length: 13 residues. Trimming stripped 1 base from V and 1 base from J, with 4 bases between. CDR3 region: CASSQVQNTEAFF. CDR3 nucleotide sequence: TGTGCCAGCAGCCAAGTTCAGAACACTGAAGCTTTCTTT.

This clone was seen only a few times. V and J are TRBV27 and TRBJ1-2; 7 bases map to TRBD1. This CDR3 contains 15 residues. V lost 5 bases, J lost 6 bases, and 12 bases stayed unmatched. Germline V gene lookup returns CDR1 MNHEY and CDR2 SMNVEV (reference sequence). The CDR3 region has the DNA TGTGCCAGCAGTGGGATAACGACAGGGACGAATGGCTACACCTTC. As protein: CASSGITTGTNGYTF.

The CDR3 reads CASPPPGQKMSYEQYF. The CDR3 nucleotides are TGCGCCAGCCCTCCGCCGGGACAGAAAATGAGTTACGAGCAGTACTTC. The gene calls are TRBV5-1 and TRBJ2-7, with TRBD1 matching over 7 bases. Trimming removed 7 bases from V and 4 bases from J; junction bases left unmatched: 17. The germline V gene has CDR1 SGHRS and CDR2 YFSETQ. This CDR3 is built from 16 residues.

This rearrangement joins TRBV25-1 to TRBJ2-6, with TRBD1 matching over 8 bases. Germline V gene data show CDR1 as MGHDK and CDR2 as SYGVNS. This CDR3 comprises 17 residues. Germline trimming cut 5 bases from V and 2 bases from J; bases unmatched to any gene: 8. CDR3 nucleotide sequence: TGTGCCAGCAGTCCAAACAGGGGGATGACTGGGGCCAACGTCCTGACTTTC. Protein sequence: CASSPNRGMTGANVLTF.

V usage is TRBV9 and J usage is TRBJ2-1; 9 bases are a match to TRBD1. Germline V gene data show CDR1 as SGDLS and CDR2 as YYNGEE. With V trimmed by 3 bases and J by 5 bases, 6 bases remained unmatched. The length of the CDR3 is 15 residues. In DNA form, the CDR3 reads TGTGCCAGCAGCGGGGAGGGACAGGGTCACAATGAGCAGTTCTTC. Translated: CASSGEGQGHNEQFF. Full variable domain (outside the CDR3, taken from reference TRBV9 and TRBJ2-1): DSGVTQTPKHLITATGQRVTLRCSPRSGDLSVYWYQQSLDQGLQFLIQYYNGEERAKGNILERFSAQQFPDLHSELNLSSLELGDSALYFCASSGEGQGHNEQFFGPGTRLTVL.